Shown below are 4 T cell receptor beta chains from a single sample sequenced in a study of blood T cell repertoires in COVID-19. Here immunoSEQ multiplex PCR was the method, and the copy in TCRdb shows in-frame clones only, minus some. This sample has approximately 500,000 clones, with 70% to 90% found just once. Input material: peripheral blood. Receptor source: a human donor in a cohort sampled during active COVID-19.

The chain employs TRBV3-1 (or the pseudogene TRBV3-2) and TRBJ2-1; 13 bases match TRBD2. With 4 bases clipped from V and 6 bases from J, the junction kept 9 bases outside the gene matches. CDR3 length: 17 residues. Germline lookup yields CDR1 LGHDT and CDR2 YNNKEL (reference sequence). The CDR3 region has the DNA TGTGCCAGCAGCCTCTACGGACTAGCGGGAGAAGCCAATGAGCAGTTCTTC. This translates into CASSLYGLAGEANEQFF.

The V gene is TRBV25-1, the J gene TRBJ2-5; 8 bases line up with TRBD2. There are 16 residues in the CDR3. After removal of 2 bases from V and 1 base from J, the junction contained 6 bases not matched to a gene. CDR1 is MGHDK and CDR2 is SYGVNS in the germline V gene. CDR3 sequence: CASSELVAGIQETQYF. The CDR3 coding sequence is TGTGCCAGCAGTGAACTGGTAGCGGGGATCCAAGAGACCCAGTACTTC. The full variable domain, completed using reference TRBV25-1 and TRBJ2-5, is EADIYQTPRYLVIGTGKKITLECSQTMGHDKMYWYQQDPGMELHLIHYSYGVNSTEKGDLSSESTVSRIRTEHFPLTLESARPSHTSQYLCASSELVAGIQETQYFGPGTRLLVL.

The J gene is TRBJ2-1, the V gene TRBV18; D unclear. The CDR3 runs to 14 residues. Deletions cut 1 base from V and 5 bases from J, with 9 bases between. Germline CDR1 and CDR2: KGHSH and LQKENI. CDR3: CASSPRPQNNEQFF. The DNA for the CDR3 is TGTGCCAGCTCACCACGGCCCCAGAACAATGAGCAGTTCTTC.

The chain has TRBV6-5 and TRBJ2-1; 14 positions agree with TRBD2. V trimming: 6 bases; J trimming: 10 bases; junction bases outside the gene matches: 2. The CDR3 totals 13 residues. In germline, CDR1 is MNHEY, CDR2 SVGAGI. In DNA, the CDR3 is TGTGCCAGCAGCAGGACTAGCGGGGGGGAGCAGTTCTTC. Amino acid sequence: CASSRTSGGEQFF.